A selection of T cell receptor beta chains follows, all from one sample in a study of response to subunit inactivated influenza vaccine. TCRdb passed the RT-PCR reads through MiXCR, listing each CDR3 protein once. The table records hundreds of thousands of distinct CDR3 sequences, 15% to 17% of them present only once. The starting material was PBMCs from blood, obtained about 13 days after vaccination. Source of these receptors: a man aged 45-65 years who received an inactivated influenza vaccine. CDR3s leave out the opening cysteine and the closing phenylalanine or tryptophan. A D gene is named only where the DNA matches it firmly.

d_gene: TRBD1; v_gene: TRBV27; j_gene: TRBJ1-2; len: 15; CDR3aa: ASSLLGPGTGGDGYT
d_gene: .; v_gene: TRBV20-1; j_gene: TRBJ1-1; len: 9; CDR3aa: SARTRLGAF
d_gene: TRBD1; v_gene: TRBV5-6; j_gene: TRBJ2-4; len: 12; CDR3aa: ASSHRQGQNIQY
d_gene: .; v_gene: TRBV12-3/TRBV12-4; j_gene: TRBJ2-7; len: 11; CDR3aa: ASSLTEVEIRY
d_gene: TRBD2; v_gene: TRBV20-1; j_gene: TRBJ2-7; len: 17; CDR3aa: SARDMRLAGVTNGDEQY
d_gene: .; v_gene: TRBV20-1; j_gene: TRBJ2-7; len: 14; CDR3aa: SARDALNYRHPQQY
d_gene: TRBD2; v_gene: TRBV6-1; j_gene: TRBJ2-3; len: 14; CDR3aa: ASSGMAGGSTDTQY
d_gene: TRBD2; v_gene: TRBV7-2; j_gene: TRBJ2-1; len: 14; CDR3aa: ASSLLAGGSYNKQF
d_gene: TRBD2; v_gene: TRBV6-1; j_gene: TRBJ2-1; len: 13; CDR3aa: ASSPEVAGYNEQF
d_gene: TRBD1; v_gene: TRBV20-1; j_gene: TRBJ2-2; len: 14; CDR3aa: SARTPTGSGTGELF
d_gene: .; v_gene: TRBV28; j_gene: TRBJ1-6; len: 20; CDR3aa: ASSLSPEQKLLSWSYNSPLH
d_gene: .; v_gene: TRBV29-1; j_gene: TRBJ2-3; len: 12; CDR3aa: SVVPSRPPDTQY
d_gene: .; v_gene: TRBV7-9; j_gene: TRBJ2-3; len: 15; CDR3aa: ASSPRTPLNSTDTQY
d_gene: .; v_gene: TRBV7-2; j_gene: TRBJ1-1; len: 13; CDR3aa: ASSLEGLGNTEAF
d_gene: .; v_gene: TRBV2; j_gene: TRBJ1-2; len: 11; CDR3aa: ATLAGLLHGYT
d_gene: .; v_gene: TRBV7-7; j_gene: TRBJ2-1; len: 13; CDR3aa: ASSLRLATYNEQF
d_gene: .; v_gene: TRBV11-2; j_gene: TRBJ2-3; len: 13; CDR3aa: ASSFLDGGSDTQY
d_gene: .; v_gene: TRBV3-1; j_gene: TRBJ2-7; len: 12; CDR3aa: ASSQDAQGYEQY
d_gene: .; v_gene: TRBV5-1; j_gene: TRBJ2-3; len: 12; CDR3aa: ASSLIGGTDTQY
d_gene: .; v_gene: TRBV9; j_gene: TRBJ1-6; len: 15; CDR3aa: ASSVGIGGMRNSPLH
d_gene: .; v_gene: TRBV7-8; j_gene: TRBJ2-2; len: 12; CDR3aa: ASSRRGNTGELF
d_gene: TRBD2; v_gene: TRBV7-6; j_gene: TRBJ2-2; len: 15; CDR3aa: ASSLRGLAVITGELF
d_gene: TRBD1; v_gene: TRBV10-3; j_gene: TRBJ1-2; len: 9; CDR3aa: AITGGYGYT
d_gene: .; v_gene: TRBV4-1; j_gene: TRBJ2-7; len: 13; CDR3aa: ASSQGRAVSYEQY
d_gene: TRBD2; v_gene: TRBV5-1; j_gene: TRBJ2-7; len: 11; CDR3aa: ASSFTSAYEQY
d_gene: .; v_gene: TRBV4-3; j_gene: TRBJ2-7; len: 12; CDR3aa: ASSQDLFSYEQY
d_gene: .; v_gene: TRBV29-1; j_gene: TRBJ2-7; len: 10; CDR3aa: SVSLVRHEQY
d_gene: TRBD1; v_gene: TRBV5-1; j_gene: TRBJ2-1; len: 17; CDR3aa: ASSLRGTGSGKSQNEQF
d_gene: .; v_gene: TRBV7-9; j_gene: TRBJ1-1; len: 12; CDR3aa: ASSPHEGNTEAF
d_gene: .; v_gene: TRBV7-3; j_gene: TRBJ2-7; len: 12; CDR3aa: ASSLTGWGDEQY
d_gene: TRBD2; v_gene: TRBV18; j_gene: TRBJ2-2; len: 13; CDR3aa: ASSALAENTGELF
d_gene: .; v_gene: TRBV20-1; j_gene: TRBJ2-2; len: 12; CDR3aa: SARGGPNTGELF
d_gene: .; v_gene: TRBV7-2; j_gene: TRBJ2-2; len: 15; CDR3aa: ASSLAISGRLAGELF
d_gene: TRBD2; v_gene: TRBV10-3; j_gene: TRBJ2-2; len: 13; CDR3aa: AISEGLAGAGELF
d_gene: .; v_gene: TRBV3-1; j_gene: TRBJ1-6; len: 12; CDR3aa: ASSQGTVNSPLH
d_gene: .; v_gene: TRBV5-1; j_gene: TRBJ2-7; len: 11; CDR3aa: ASSFQPSYEQY
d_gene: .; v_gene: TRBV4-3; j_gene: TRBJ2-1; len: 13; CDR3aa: ASSLSHGTYNEQF
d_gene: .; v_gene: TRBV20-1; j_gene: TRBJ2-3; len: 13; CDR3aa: SAPPGIGDTDTQY
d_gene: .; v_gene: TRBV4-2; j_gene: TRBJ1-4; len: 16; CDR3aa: ASSHLGFPGGASEKLF
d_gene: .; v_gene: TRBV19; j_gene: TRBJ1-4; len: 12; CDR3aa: ASSIGSKSEKLF
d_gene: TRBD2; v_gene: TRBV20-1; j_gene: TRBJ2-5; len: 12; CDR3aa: SATSGGARETQY
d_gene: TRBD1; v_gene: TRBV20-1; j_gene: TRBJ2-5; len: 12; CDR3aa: SATHRGRLETQY
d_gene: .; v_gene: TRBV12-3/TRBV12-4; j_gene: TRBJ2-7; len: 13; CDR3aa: ASSFLGNPYYEQY
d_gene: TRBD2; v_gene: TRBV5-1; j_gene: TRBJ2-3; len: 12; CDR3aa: ASNSGSNGDTQY
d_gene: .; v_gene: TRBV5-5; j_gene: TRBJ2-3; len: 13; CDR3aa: ASSTSRFSTDTQY
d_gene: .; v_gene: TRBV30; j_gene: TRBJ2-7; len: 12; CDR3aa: AWRGGRVPYEQY